This is a list of T cell receptor beta chains from one sample in a study of glioma-infiltrating T cells after dendritic cell vaccination. Generated by immunoSEQ multiplex PCR, the TCRdb table keeps only in-frame clones and is missing some. The sample yields 3,000 to 4,000 clones, approximately 93% seen once. Material: blood, obtained before dendritic cell vaccination. These receptors were taken from a human donor with glioblastoma. Both conserved end residues are part of each CDR3. The D gene is left open where the match is weak. Where a row states a size, it is once, few, many or the class of an expanded clone; other rows omit it.

v_call	d_call	clone_size	j_call	cdr3_nt	cdr3_aa
TRBV27	TRBD1	NA	TRBJ1-1	TGTGCCAGCAGTTTATGGGGGACAGGGAACACTGAAGCTTTCTTT	CASSLWGTGNTEAFF
TRBV9	TRBD2	NA	TRBJ2-1	TGTGCCAGCGCTACTAGCGGGGCGAGCTCCTACAATGAGCAGTTCTTC	CASATSGASSYNEQFF
TRBV6-6	TRBD1	NA	TRBJ1-2	TGTGCCAGCAGTTATAAGGACAGGGTCTATGGCTACACCTTC	CASSYKDRVYGYTF
TRBV7-2	NA	once	TRBJ2-7	TGTGCCAGCAGCTTAGTCCCAGGGATCTACGAGCAGTACTTC	CASSLVPGIYEQYF
TRBV5-5	NA	NA	TRBJ2-7	TGTGCCAGCAGCTTTTCGTCAGGGAACTACGAGCAGTACTTC	CASSFSSGNYEQYF
TRBV9	NA	NA	TRBJ2-7	TGTGCCAGCAGCCCCTGGTTCAGGGCCTCCGAGCAGTACTTC	CASSPWFRASEQYF
TRBV7-3	NA	NA	TRBJ1-2	TGTGCCAGCAGCTCAGGTGGCTACACCTTC	CASSSGGYTF
TRBV4-2	NA	NA	TRBJ2-1	TGTGCCAGCAGCCAAGATCGGGGAGCTAACGAGCAGTTCTTC	CASSQDRGANEQFF
TRBV28	TRBD1	NA	TRBJ1-5	TGTGCCAGCAGCCCGCGGGGACAGGGAGTGCGAGGGAATCAGCCCCAGCATTTT	CASSPRGQGVRGNQPQHF
TRBV27	NA	NA	TRBJ1-5	TGTGCCAGCACCTCATTAAAAAGGGGAAATCAGCCCCAGCATTTT	CASTSLKRGNQPQHF
TRBV7-9	NA	NA	TRBJ2-7	TGTGCCAGCAGTGGGGGGAGCTCCTACGAGCAGTACTTC	CASSGGSSYEQYF
TRBV13	NA	NA	TRBJ2-2	TGTGCCAGCAGCGGGACTGCCACCGGGGAGCTGTTTTTT	CASSGTATGELFF
TRBV11-2	TRBD2	NA	TRBJ2-7	TGTGCCAGCAGCATCCCTAGCGGCGGTACGGATGAGCAGTACTTC	CASSIPSGGTDEQYF
TRBV18	NA	NA	TRBJ1-1	TGTGCCAGCTCACCAGGGCTTGAAGCTTTCTTT	CASSPGLEAFF
TRBV12-2	NA	NA	TRBJ2-7	TGTGCAAGTCGCCGAGAGCCCCTAATCCGCGGCTCCTACGAGCAGTACTTC	CASRREPLIRGSYEQYF
TRBV21-1	NA	NA	TRBJ1-6	TGTGCCAGCAGCATCCAGATTCCTCAAGGGGGGGATAATTCACCCCTCCACTTT	CASSIQIPQGGDNSPLHF
TRBV5-1	TRBD1	NA	TRBJ1-4	TGCGCCAGCAGCCTCGACAGGGAGGCTGAAAAACTGTTTTTT	CASSLDREAEKLFF
TRBV5-5	NA	NA	TRBJ2-6	TGTGCCAGCAGCTGGAGAGACTCTGGGGCCAACGTCCTGACTTTC	CASSWRDSGANVLTF
TRBV28	TRBD1	NA	TRBJ1-5	TGTGCCAGCAGTTTCCGCAGGGGGATTAGAAGCAATCAGCCCCAGCATTTT	CASSFRRGIRSNQPQHF
TRBV6-5	NA	NA	TRBJ2-3	TGTGCCAGCAGTTACTTTCAGGGAAGCACGCAGTATTTT	CASSYFQGSTQYF
TRBV19	TRBD2	NA	TRBJ2-5	TGTGCCAGTAATTCACCGGGACTAGCACAAGAGACCCAGTACTTC	CASNSPGLAQETQYF
TRBV29-1	NA	NA	TRBJ1-2	TGCAGCGTTGAAGGCGGGGGGGGGCACCTCGGAATTGGCTACACCTTC	CSVEGGGGHLGIGYTF
TRBV6-1	TRBD1	NA	TRBJ2-7	TGTGCCAGCAGTGGCGACAGGGGGGCTTACGAGCAGTACTTC	CASSGDRGAYEQYF
TRBV10-3	NA	NA	TRBJ1-4	TGTGCCGCCGGAGCCGGGGGTGGTGAAAAACTGTTTTTT	CAAGAGGGEKLFF
TRBV19	TRBD2	NA	TRBJ2-1	TGTGCCAGTAGGCCTTACCGGGAGGCACACAATGAGCAGTTCTTC	CASRPYREAHNEQFF
TRBV18	NA	NA	TRBJ2-5	TGTGCCAGCTCACCCACGGCGACTCGTCAAGAGACCCAGTACTTC	CASSPTATRQETQYF
TRBV29-1	NA	NA	TRBJ2-7	TGCAGCGTTCGGGATGGCTACGAGCAGTACTTC	CSVRDGYEQYF
TRBV9	TRBD2	NA	TRBJ2-3	TGTGCCAGCAGCGTAGAAGTAGCGGGGAGGGGGAGCACAGATACGCAGTATTTT	CASSVEVAGRGSTDTQYF
TRBV10-3	NA	few	TRBJ2-1	TGTGCCATCAGTGCGAGCGGGGAGCAGTTCTTC	CAISASGEQFF
TRBV2	NA	NA	TRBJ1-1	TGTGCCAGCAGTGTAATGACAGCGAACACTGAAGCTTTCTTT	CASSVMTANTEAFF
TRBV13	NA	NA	TRBJ2-3	TGTGCCAGCAGCTACGGACAGTCGTCACATTTT	CASSYGQSSHF
TRBV7-9	TRBD1	NA	TRBJ2-6	TGTGCCAGCAGCTTACTGGGACAGGGCCGCTCTGGGGCCAACGTCCTGACTTTC	CASSLLGQGRSGANVLTF
TRBV6-5	NA	NA	TRBJ2-1	TGTGCCAGCAGTACCAAGGCGGGCAGAGAGTTCTTC	CASSTKAGREFF
TRBV7-2	TRBD1	once	TRBJ1-5	TGTGCCAGCAGCTTGGACAGGGGGTCGGGTCAGCCCCAGCATTTT	CASSLDRGSGQPQHF
TRBV9	TRBD1	NA	TRBJ2-2	TGTGCCAGCAGCGTCACAGGGGGCCCAGGGACCGGGGAGCTGTTTTTT	CASSVTGGPGTGELFF
TRBV27	TRBD1	NA	TRBJ2-6	TGTGCCAGCAGTACCGACAGGGGGCCCGGGGCCAACGTCCTGACTTTC	CASSTDRGPGANVLTF
TRBV19	NA	NA	TRBJ1-4	TGTGCCAGGCAGGGAGGGGATAATGAAAAACTGTTTTTT	CARQGGDNEKLFF
TRBV2	NA	NA	TRBJ2-7	TGTGCCAGCAGCATATCCGGACAGTACGAGCAGTACTTC	CASSISGQYEQYF
TRBV7-2	TRBD1	NA	TRBJ2-3	TGTGCCAGCAGCCCCGGACAGGGATTTACAAATACGCAGTATTTT	CASSPGQGFTNTQYF
TRBV5-6	NA	NA	TRBJ1-3	TGTGCCAGCAGCTTGAGGGCAGGGCTCTCTGGAAACACCATATATTTT	CASSLRAGLSGNTIYF
TRBV29-1	NA	once	TRBJ2-1	TGCAGCGTTGATACTAGCTGGGCCTACAATGAGCAGTTCTTC	CSVDTSWAYNEQFF
TRBV4-3	NA	NA	TRBJ1-5	TGCGCCAGCAGCCAAGATCACGGGGGTTCGGGTCAGCCCCAGCATTTT	CASSQDHGGSGQPQHF
TRBV7-8	NA	NA	TRBJ2-7	TGTGCCAGCAGCTTAGGGGGCACCTACGAGCAGTACTTC	CASSLGGTYEQYF
TRBV6-5	NA	NA	TRBJ1-3	TGTGCCAGCAGTTACTCCGGGGGGCAAGCTGGAAACACCATATATTTT	CASSYSGGQAGNTIYF
TRBV6-1	TRBD1	NA	TRBJ2-7	TGTGCCAGCAGTGACAGGGGGCAGGGCGAGCAGTACTTC	CASSDRGQGEQYF
TRBV19	NA	NA	TRBJ2-7	TGTGCCAGTAGGATGGACAGCACCTCCTACGAGCAGTACTTC	CASRMDSTSYEQYF
TRBV7-9	TRBD2	NA	TRBJ2-5	TGTGCCAGCAGCTCGGGACTAGTGGATCAAGAGACCCAGTACTTC	CASSSGLVDQETQYF
TRBV5-1	TRBD1	NA	TRBJ2-5	TGCGCCAGCGGGACAGTAATACAAGAGACCCAGTACTTC	CASGTVIQETQYF
TRBV6-6	TRBD1	NA	TRBJ1-1	TGTGCCAGCAGGCAGACAGGGCTCGACACTGAAGCTTTCTTT	CASRQTGLDTEAFF
TRBV7-9	NA	NA	TRBJ2-7	TGTGCCAGCAGCTTATTAGGCAGTAGCGACGAGCAGTACTTC	CASSLLGSSDEQYF
TRBV5-4	NA	once	TRBJ2-2	TGTGCCAGCAGCTTGGAGGGGAACGGGGAGCTGTTTTTT	CASSLEGNGELFF
TRBV9	NA	NA	TRBJ2-7	TGTGCCAGCAGCGTAGGGACATACTCCTACGAGCAGTACTTC	CASSVGTYSYEQYF
TRBV27	NA	NA	TRBJ1-1	TGTGCCAGCAGTTTACGCCCCCGGGGGACTGAAGCTTTCTTT	CASSLRPRGTEAFF
TRBV11-3	NA	NA	TRBJ2-5	TGTGCCAGCAGCTTAGCGGGCAGGGTCGGGGAGACCCAGTACTTC	CASSLAGRVGETQYF